Shown below are 30 T cell receptor beta chains from a single sample sequenced in a study of blood T cell repertoires in COVID-19 (TCRdb year 2020). The library was built by means of the immunoSEQ multiplex PCR assay. TCRdb re-hosts the immuneACCESS table, in-frame sequences only. Its copies lack some clones; in the studies checked, an unresolved V gene accounts for under half of them, and the cause for the rest is not known. Within this sample are fewer than 500,000 clones, with just over 85% of them counted one time only. The ten largest clones capture more than 1.4% of the sample. Sequencing was done on a sample of peripheral blood. These receptors came from a woman in her 30s with active or convalescent COVID-19.

The CDR3 DNA sequence: TGTGCCAGCAGAAAGGAGGCGGGAGTCTACGAGCAGTACTTC. Residues: CASRKEAGVYEQYF. The rearrangement joins TRBV6-5 to TRBJ2-7; 7 nucleotides line up with TRBD2. Germline loops: CDR1 MNHEY, CDR2 SVGAGI. Trimming removed 6 bases from V and 3 bases from J; junction bases left unmatched: 8. This CDR3 is 14 amino acids long.

Concerning this clone itself: The same CDR3 can be traced to other DNA sequences in this sample. The V call is TRBV28, the J call TRBJ2-7; TRBD1 agrees at 7 bases. Per germline, CDR1 MDHEN and CDR2 SYDVKM. The ends lost 6 bases at V and 1 base at J; junction bases unmatched: 6. This CDR3 region has 14 residues. CDR3 in DNA: TGTGCCAGCAGCTCACAGGGGCAGTCCTACGAGCAGTACTTC. Its translation is CASSSQGQSYEQYF. The whole variable domain, remainder taken from reference TRBV28 and TRBJ2-7, is DVKVTQSSRYLVKRTGEKVFLECVQDMDHENMFWYRQDPGLGLRLIYFSYDVKMKEKGDIPEGYSVSREKKERFSLILESASTNQTSMYLCASSSQGQSYEQYFGPGTRLTVT.

The chain links TRBV5-5 to TRBJ1-1; 8 nucleotides line up with TRBD1. With V trimmed by 3 bases and J by 2 bases, 12 bases remained unmatched. Germline CDR1 SGHKS, CDR2 YYEKEE (reference sequence). The CDR3 has 17 residues. DNA for the CDR3: TGTGCCAGCAGCTCCCCGGACCGGGACAGGCAAAACACTGAAGCTTTCTTT. It encodes CASSSPDRDRQNTEAFF.

The rearrangement uses TRBV9 and TRBJ1-2; 7 bases match TRBD1. The CDR3 consists of 14 residues. Germline V gene data show CDR1 as SGDLS and CDR2 as YYNGEE. The V gene end was trimmed by 3 bases and the J gene end by 4 bases; junction bases not matched to a gene: 6. The CDR3, as DNA: TGTGCCAGCAGCGCTACCTCAGGGGGCTATGGCTACACCTTC. It yields the protein CASSATSGGYGYTF.

The V and J genes are TRBV13 and TRBJ1-4; perhaps TRBD1 as D (6 bases). CDR1 is PRHDT, CDR2 FYEKMQ, per germline (reference sequence). CDR3 length: 16 amino acids. Between the trimmed V and J ends, which lost 5 bases and 0 bases, there was a span of 13 bases. The CDR3 DNA sequence: TGTGCCAGCAGCATGGACAGAGCCACAACTAATGAAAAACTGTTTTTT. It translates to CASSMDRATTNEKLFF.

J is TRBJ2-7 and V is TRBV7-9, with 7 bases lining up with TRBD2. Germline CDR1 SEHNR, CDR2 FQNEAQ (reference sequence). Germline trimming cut 3 bases from V and 5 bases from J; bases unmatched to any gene: 10. The CDR3 spans 15 residues. Here the CDR3 DNA reads TGTGCCAGCAGCTTCCTAACCGGGGGGTTGGACGAGCAGTACTTC. This encodes CASSFLTGGLDEQYF.

The chain employs TRBV29-1 and TRBJ2-7; TRBD1 aligns across 10 bases. Trimming took 4 bases from V and 0 from J; bases not matched to a gene: 0. The length of the CDR3 is 13 residues. The V gene's germline CDR1 is SQVTM and CDR2 ANQGSEA. The CDR3 loop reads CSVGTGGSYEQYF. The CDR3 DNA is TGCAGCGTTGGGACAGGGGGCTCCTACGAGCAGTACTTC.

This clone was seen a few times. The chain is built from TRBV19 and TRBJ1-3; possible D gene TRBD1, 5 bases. V shed 4 bases and J shed 2 bases, with 9 bases lying between them. Germline CDR1 reads LNHDA; CDR2 reads SQIVND (reference sequence). CDR3 size: 14 residues. CDR3 nucleotide sequence: TGTGCCAGTAGTACAGGGTTCGCTGGAAACACCATATATTTT. Protein sequence: CASSTGFAGNTIYF. Full variable domain (missing parts from reference TRBV19 and TRBJ1-3): DGGITQSPKYLFRKEGQNVTLSCEQNLNHDAMYWYRQDPGQGLRLIYYSQIVNDFQKGDIAEGYSVSREKKESFPLTVTSAQKNPTAFYLCASSTGFAGNTIYFGEGSWLTVV.

The chain carries TRBV2 and TRBJ1-1; D is unclear. Germline V gene lookup returns CDR1 SNHLY and CDR2 FYNNEI. V shed 7 bases and J shed 8 bases, with 14 bases lying between them. The CDR3 length is 12 residues. CDR3 nucleotide sequence: TGTGCCAGCAATCCCGAGGGTTACGAAGCTTTCTTT. Translated: CASNPEGYEAFF.

This clone turned up a few times. The chain couples TRBV14 to TRBJ1-3, with TRBD1 as a possible D gene (5 bases). The CDR3 consists of 17 residues. Trimming took 1 base from V and 3 from J, leaving 16 bases between them. Germline V gene lookup returns CDR1 SGHDN and CDR2 FVKESK. CDR3 amino acids: CASSQAEGVLIGNTIYF. CDR3 nucleotides: TGTGCCAGCAGCCAAGCCGAAGGGGTACTAATTGGAAACACCATATATTTT.

The V and J genes are TRBV7-8 and TRBJ2-2, with no clear D. CDR1 is SGHVS, CDR2 FQNEAQ, per germline. The germline V and J ends were trimmed by 1 base and 0 bases, with 9 bases remaining between them. The CDR3 is 16 amino acids. This CDR3 is CASSLVLASNTGELFF. The CDR3 coding sequence is TGTGCCAGCAGCTTAGTCCTCGCGTCGAACACCGGGGAGCTGTTTTTT.

This chain connects TRBV19 to TRBJ2-1, with 12 nucleotides matching TRBD2. V lost 6 bases to trimming and J lost 3 bases; unmatched junction nucleotides: 18. Germline-derived CDR1 and CDR2 are LNHDA and SQIVND (reference sequence). The CDR3 covers 20 residues. The CDR3 reads CASRTLLAGGPRTDYNEQFF. CDR3 nucleotides: TGTGCCAGTAGGACCTTGCTAGCGGGAGGGCCCCGGACAGACTACAATGAGCAGTTCTTC.

The chain links TRBV6-5 to TRBJ1-2, with a possible D match to TRBD1 (6 bases). Germline lookup yields CDR1 MNHEY and CDR2 SVGAGI. The CDR3 runs 15 residues. V was cut by 5 bases and J by 3 bases, with 16 bases left in between. The CDR3, as DNA: TGTGCCAGCAGTCGGCCAGGGGAATCATACTATGGCTACACCTTC. Translating gives CASSRPGESYYGYTF.

The V and J genes are TRBV3-1 (or the pseudogene TRBV3-2) and TRBJ2-1, with 7 bases fitting TRBD2. V lost 4 bases to trimming and J lost 0 bases; unmatched junction nucleotides: 3. This CDR3 has 15 residues. Germline V gene sequence: CDR1 LGHDT, CDR2 YNNKEL (reference sequence). The CDR3: CASSPGTISYNEQFF. CDR3 nucleotide sequence: TGTGCCAGCAGCCCAGGGACTATCTCCTACAATGAGCAGTTCTTC.

This clone was counted only a few times. The genes are TRBV5-8 and TRBJ2-7; possible D gene TRBD1, 6 bases. CDR1 is SGHTS and CDR2 is YDEGEE in the germline V gene. The CDR3 is 14 residues long. Trimming pared 3 bases from V and 3 bases from J, leaving 13 bases between. For the CDR3, the DNA is TGTGCCAGCAGCTCCCCGGGACAAGACTACGAGCAGTACTTC. It is translated as CASSSPGQDYEQYF.

The chain carries TRBV19 and TRBJ2-4; D may be TRBD1 (6 bases). Trimming pared 4 bases from V and 5 bases from J, leaving 12 bases between. Germline-derived CDR1 and CDR2 are LNHDA and SQIVND (reference sequence). This CDR3 has 14 amino acids. The CDR3 protein is CASSKQGGENIQYF. The DNA for the CDR3 is TGTGCCAGTAGTAAACAGGGTGGGGAAAACATTCAGTACTTC.

The V gene is TRBV2, the J gene TRBJ2-6, with D unresolved. V dropped 4 bases and J dropped 0 bases, with 4 bases sitting between them. Germline V gives CDR1 SNHLY, CDR2 FYNNEI. This CDR3 region has 14 residues. The CDR3 is CASSARSGANVLTF. CDR3 in DNA: TGTGCCAGCAGTGCCCGCTCTGGGGCCAACGTCCTGACTTTC.

This clone has only one observation. The chain links TRBV10-1 to TRBJ2-7; TRBD2 agrees at 10 bases. CDR1 WNHNN and CDR2 SYGVQD come from the germline V gene (reference sequence). The J segment lost 3 bases and the V segment lost 3 bases, leaving 8 bases of the junction unmatched. CDR3 size: 16 residues. This CDR3 is CASSDLWTSGYYEQYF. As DNA, the CDR3 is TGCGCCAGCAGTGACCTGTGGACTAGCGGATACTACGAGCAGTACTTC.

This chain connects TRBV4-1 to TRBJ2-5; D is perhaps TRBD1 (6 bases). Deletions cut 2 bases from V and 2 bases from J, with 12 bases between. Germline V gene sequence: CDR1 MGHRA, CDR2 YSYEKL. This CDR3 contains 15 residues. The CDR3 spells CASSQLGAVQETQYF. The CDR3, as DNA: TGCGCCAGCAGCCAATTGGGGGCCGTTCAAGAGACCCAGTACTTC.

The gene calls are TRBV6-6 and TRBJ2-1, with a tentative D call TRBD1 (6 bases). Germline assignment: CDR1 MNHNY and CDR2 SVGAGI (reference sequence). The CDR3 contains 15 residues. Between the trimmed V and J ends, which lost 7 bases and 4 bases, there was a span of 17 bases. The CDR3 sequence is CASTPKRQAYNEQFF. CDR3 DNA sequence: TGTGCCAGCACTCCCAAACGACAGGCTTACAATGAGCAGTTCTTC.

The genes are TRBV5-6 and TRBJ1-1; 9 nucleotides align to TRBD1. The trim removed 3 bases at V and 0 bases at J, leaving 12 bases unmatched. CDR1 and CDR2 from the germline V gene are SGHDT and YYEEEE. This CDR3 has 18 amino acids. CDR3 sequence: CASSYYLGTGTMNTEAFF. The CDR3 DNA follows: TGTGCCAGCAGCTACTACCTTGGGACAGGGACCATGAACACTGAAGCTTTCTTT.

The chain uses TRBV3-1 (or the pseudogene TRBV3-2) and TRBJ2-5; the match to TRBD2 covers 8 bases. Germline-derived CDR1 and CDR2 are LGHDT and YNNKEL (reference sequence). V gave up 1 base and J gave up 1 base; unmatched junction bases: 5. There are 16 residues in the CDR3. CDR3 amino acids: CASSQVNGGAQETQYF. The CDR3 coding sequence is TGTGCCAGCAGCCAAGTAAACGGGGGGGCCCAAGAGACCCAGTACTTC.

This chain joins TRBV5-1 and TRBJ2-5; perhaps TRBD2 as D (6 bases). V was pared by 0 bases and J by 3 bases, with 15 bases between. The germline V gene encodes CDR1 SGHRS and CDR2 YFSETQ. The CDR3 sequence is 16 residues long. The CDR3 DNA follows: TGCGCCAGCAGCTTGGGGGGTGCTAGCGTCAAAGAGACCCAGTACTTC. This sequence encodes CASSLGGASVKETQYF.

Note on this clone: The final CDR3 position lacks the conserved phenylalanine or tryptophan, pointing to a likely read error. The chain couples TRBV16 to TRBJ1-2; a possible D gene is TRBD1 (5 bases). Trimming stripped 4 bases from V and 0 bases from J, with 9 bases between. Looked up from germline, CDR1 is KGHSY and CDR2 is FQNENV. The CDR3 has 14 residues. The chain's CDR3 is CASSPGLANYGYTL. Here the CDR3 DNA reads TGTGCCAGCAGCCCGGGACTGGCTAACTATGGCTACACCCTC.

The chain employs TRBV7-9 and TRBJ2-6, with D maybe TRBD2 (7 bases). Trimming removed 8 bases at V and 0 bases at J, with 17 bases between. The V gene's germline CDR1 is SEHNR and CDR2 FQNEAQ (reference sequence). The CDR3 is 17 amino acids. This chain's CDR3 is CASGGGQARSGANVLTF. The CDR3 DNA reads TGTGCCAGCGGGGGGGGGCAGGCCCGCTCTGGGGCCAACGTCCTGACTTTC.

V gene TRBV4-1 combines with J gene TRBJ2-5, with 11 nucleotides matching TRBD2. The CDR3 is made up of 15 amino acids. Germline CDR1 MGHRA, CDR2 YSYEKL. J gave up 4 bases and V 7 bases, and 8 bases lay outside the gene matches. In DNA, the CDR3 is TGCGCCAGCACGTTAGCGGGAGGGCCGGGAGAGACCCAGTACTTC. This translates into CASTLAGGPGETQYF.

The V gene is TRBV30, the J gene TRBJ2-7, with D possibly being TRBD2 (6 bases). The V gene lost 7 bases and the J gene lost 6 bases, with 22 bases spanning the gap. CDR3 length: 14 amino acids. CDR1 is GTSNPN and CDR2 is SVGIG in the germline V gene (reference sequence). This CDR3 reads CASNRGGEKVEQYF. CDR3 in DNA: TGTGCCTCCAATCGTGGCGGGGAGAAGGTCGAGCAGTACTTC.

V gene TRBV5-1 combines with J gene TRBJ1-1, with 10 bases identical to TRBD1. Trimming at V came to 4 bases and at J to 4 bases, leaving 7 bases not matched to a gene. Germline V gives CDR1 SGHRS, CDR2 YFSETQ. This CDR3 has 15 amino acids. The CDR3 DNA is TGCGCCAGCAGCGAGGGACAGGGGACGACCACTGAAGCTTTCTTT. It translates to CASSEGQGTTTEAFF.

There are a few counts of this clone. The chain links TRBV30 to TRBJ1-1, with D possibly being TRBD1 (6 bases). This CDR3 is 14 amino acids long. V was clipped by 3 bases and J by 1 base, with 12 bases between them. The V gene's germline CDR1 is GTSNPN and CDR2 SVGIG (reference sequence). CDR3 region: CAWRTKTGNTEAFF. CDR3 in DNA: TGTGCCTGGAGGACCAAGACAGGGAACACTGAAGCTTTCTTT.

This clone was seen a handful of times. This chain joins TRBV11-1 and TRBJ2-3; 8 positions match TRBD1. The CDR3 loop spans 15 amino acids. V shed 0 bases, J shed 3 bases, and the junction held 2 bases outside the gene matches. Per the germline V gene, CDR1 is SGHAT and CDR2 is FQDESV (reference sequence). The CDR3 loop is CASSLAQGATDTQYF. In nucleotides, the CDR3 is TGTGCCAGCAGCTTAGCCCAGGGGGCGACAGATACGCAGTATTTT.